The 24 T cell receptor beta chains below all came from one sample that was sequenced in a study of blood T cell repertoires in COVID-19. The protocol was immunoSEQ multiplex PCR, while the TCRdb copy is restricted to in-frame clones and leaves out a portion. The sample contains almost 300,000 clones, around nine tenths of which appear only once. The specimen was peripheral blood. The receptor set was obtained from a man in his 70s with acute or convalescent COVID-19.

The J gene is TRBJ1-6, the V gene TRBV2; maybe TRBD1 (5 bases). Germline CDR1 and CDR2: SNHLY and FYNNEI. Trimming left V 0 bases short and J 3 bases short, with 9 bases between. The CDR3 covers 16 residues. CDR3 loop: CASSEAWGSYNSPLHF. The CDR3 nucleotides read TGTGCCAGCAGTGAAGCGTGGGGCAGCTATAATTCACCCCTCCACTTT.

The chain combines TRBV7-2 with TRBJ2-3; no definite D call. The CDR3 is 13 residues long. CDR1 is SGHTA, CDR2 FQGNSA, per germline. V was cut by 4 bases and J by 2 bases, with 7 bases left in between. The CDR3: CASSSVPTDTQYF. DNA for the CDR3: TGTGCCAGCAGCTCGGTCCCCACAGATACGCAGTATTTT.

The V gene is TRBV7-2, the J gene TRBJ1-3; D remains unclear. Germline-derived CDR1 and CDR2 are SGHTA and FQGNSA. Trimming cost V 5 bases and J 0 bases, with 11 bases left between them. This CDR3 comprises 15 residues. Here the CDR3 reads CASSPSEASGNTIYF. In DNA form, the CDR3 reads TGTGCCAGCAGCCCCAGTGAGGCCTCTGGAAACACCATATATTTT.

The J gene is TRBJ1-5, the V gene TRBV28, with TRBD1 matching over 8 bases. V dropped 3 bases and J dropped 7; count of bases not matched to a gene: 11. CDR3 length equals 16 residues. The germline V gene has CDR1 MDHEN and CDR2 SYDVKM. This chain's CDR3 is CASSLRVGQGRQPQHF. CDR3 bases: TGTGCCAGCAGTTTGAGGGTAGGACAGGGCAGGCAGCCCCAGCATTTT.

The chain has TRBV18 and TRBJ1-6; 7 bases fit TRBD1. Germline CDR1 reads KGHSH; CDR2 reads LQKENI. Germline trimming cut 4 bases from V and 7 bases from J; bases unmatched to any gene: 7. This CDR3 has 15 amino acids. In DNA, the CDR3 is TGTGCCAGCTCACTAGCACAGGGGTCCAATTCACCCCTCCACTTT. Encoded protein: CASSLAQGSNSPLHF. Using reference TRBV18 and TRBJ1-6 for the parts outside the CDR3, the full variable domain is NAGVMQNPRHLVRRRGQEARLRCSPMKGHSHVYWYRQLPEEGLKFMVYLQKENIIDESGMPKERFSAEFPKEGPSILRIQQVVRGDSAAYFCASSLAQGSNSPLHFGNGTRLTVT.

This clone was found once. The gene calls are TRBV28 and TRBJ2-3; perhaps TRBD2 as D (6 bases). V gave up 3 bases and J gave up 0 bases, with 19 bases separating them. CDR1 is MDHEN, CDR2 SYDVKM, per germline. This CDR3 has 18 amino acids. The CDR3 sequence: CASSFPRLATSSTDTQYF. CDR3 in DNA: TGTGCCAGCAGTTTCCCCAGGCTAGCGACCTCTAGCACAGATACGCAGTATTTT.

The chain joins TRBV24-1 to TRBJ2-2, with 7 nucleotides matching TRBD2. The CDR3 has 14 residues. Germline CDR1 and CDR2: KGHDR and SFDVKD. The trim removed 10 bases at V and 3 bases at J, leaving 7 bases unmatched. The CDR3 protein is CATTRGRDTGELFF. CDR3 DNA sequence: TGTGCCACGACGAGAGGGAGGGACACCGGGGAGCTGTTTTTT.

J is TRBJ1-4 and V is TRBV5-4, with D maybe TRBD1 (5 bases). Germline V gene data show CDR1 as SGHNT and CDR2 as YYREEE (reference sequence). The CDR3 extends over 16 amino acids. Trimming removed 3 bases at V and 0 bases at J, with 12 bases between. The CDR3 DNA reads as TGTGCCAGCAGCTCGAGCCCGGGGGCAACTAATGAAAAACTGTTTTTT. Amino acids: CASSSSPGATNEKLFF.

This clone was seen only once. This chain joins TRBV5-1 and TRBJ2-5; D not certain. This CDR3 region has 13 residues. CDR1 and CDR2 (germline): SGHRS, YFSETQ. Trimming stripped 3 bases from V and 5 bases from J, with 11 bases between. CDR3 residues: CASSSGGGETQYF. CDR3 DNA: TGCGCCAGCAGCTCGGGTGGTGGGGAGACCCAGTACTTC. Full variable domain (remainder filled in from reference TRBV5-1 and TRBJ2-5): KAGVTQTPRYLIKTRGQQVTLSCSPISGHRSVSWYQQTPGQGLQFLFEYFSETQRNKGNFPGRFSGRQFSNSRSEMNVSTLELGDSALYLCASSSGGGETQYFGPGTRLLVL.

This chain joins TRBV21-1 and TRBJ2-7; TRBD2, the table's D call, was not compared with the DNA. TRBV21-1 is reported as a pseudogene. The CDR3 has 18 amino acids. The CDR3: CASSIIAGPRILTYEQYF. The CDR3 nucleotides read TGTGCCAGCAGCATAATAGCGGGGCCCAGGATCCTAACCTACGAGCAGTACTTC.

V gene TRBV5-5 combines with J gene TRBJ1-2; TRBD1 might be the D (5 bases). Trimming pared 1 base from V and 2 bases from J, leaving 9 bases between. The CDR3 is 14 amino acids. Germline CDR1 is SGHKS and CDR2 is YYEKEE (reference sequence). As DNA, the CDR3 is TGTGCCAGCAGCTTGTCTCCAGGGAACTATGGCTACACCTTC. Residues: CASSLSPGNYGYTF. Full variable domain (remainder filled in from reference TRBV5-5 and TRBJ1-2): DAGVTQSPTHLIKTRGQQVTLRCSPISGHKSVSWYQQVLGQGPQFIFQYYEKEERGRGNFPDRFSARQFPNYSSELNVNALLLGDSALYLCASSLSPGNYGYTFGSGTRLTVV.

The chain employs TRBV2 and TRBJ2-1; the D gene is possibly TRBD2 (6 bases). V was shortened by 5 bases and J by 8 bases, with 10 bases between the two germline ends. Germline V gene lookup returns CDR1 SNHLY and CDR2 FYNNEI. The CDR3 spans 12 residues. The CDR3 DNA reads as TGTGCCAGCAGTCTGGAGGGCTATGAGCAGTTCTTC. This encodes CASSLEGYEQFF. Full variable domain (outside the CDR3, taken from reference TRBV2 and TRBJ2-1): EPEVTQTPSHQVTQMGQEVILRCVPISNHLYFYWYRQILGQKVEFLVSFYNNEISEKSEIFDDQFSVERPDGSNFTLKIRSTKLEDSAMYFCASSLEGYEQFFGPGTRLTVL.

This clone was counted once. The chain combines TRBV3-1 (or the pseudogene TRBV3-2) with TRBJ1-5; tentative D call: TRBD1 (5 bases). Germline lookup yields CDR1 LGHDT and CDR2 YNNKEL (reference sequence). Trimming cost V 0 bases and J 6 bases, with 15 bases left between them. The CDR3 runs to 16 residues. CDR3 amino acids: CASSQDSGRVGQPQHF. CDR3 DNA: TGTGCCAGCAGCCAAGACTCAGGGAGGGTTGGTCAGCCCCAGCATTTT.

Written as DNA, the CDR3 is TGTGCCAGCAGCGTTCGTACGGGACTAGCCAGATTGAAAGAGCAGTACTTC. Its protein is CASSVRTGLARLKEQYF. The genes are TRBV9 and TRBJ2-7; TRBD2 agrees at 9 bases. Trimming cost V 2 bases and J 7 bases; bases outside gene matches: 16. The germline CDR1 and CDR2 sequences are SGDLS and YYNGEE. This CDR3 has 17 amino acids.

The chain combines TRBV19 with TRBJ1-2; no clear D gene. Germline lookup yields CDR1 LNHDA and CDR2 SQIVND (reference sequence). This CDR3 has 13 amino acids. V dropped 4 bases and J dropped 3 bases, with 9 bases sitting between them. The chain's CDR3 is CASSTEFYYGYTF. For the CDR3, the DNA is TGTGCCAGTAGTACAGAGTTCTACTATGGCTACACCTTC.

The rearrangement uses TRBV7-3 and TRBJ2-1; TRBD2 matches 8 bases. V shed 5 bases, J shed 14 bases, and the junction held 11 bases outside the gene matches. Germline V gene data show CDR1 as SGHTA and CDR2 as FQGTGA. The CDR3 runs 13 residues. CDR3 residues: CASSPPGSGGKFF. CDR3 nucleotides: TGTGCCAGCAGCCCGCCTGGGAGCGGGGGCAAGTTCTTC.

The chain recombines TRBV9 with TRBJ1-1, with unresolved D. CDR1 is SGDLS, CDR2 YYNGEE, per germline. Trimming left V 3 bases short and J 1 base short, with 10 bases between. The length of the CDR3 is 14 residues. Here the CDR3 reads CASSAGPENTEAFF. The CDR3 nucleotides are TGTGCCAGCAGCGCGGGTCCAGAGAACACTGAAGCTTTCTTT.

This clone was counted only a few times. The rearrangement uses TRBV6-5 and TRBJ1-4; TRBD1 aligns across 8 bases. Germline V gene lookup returns CDR1 MNHEY and CDR2 SVGAGI. CDR3 length: 15 amino acids. Trimming at V came to 6 bases and at J to 8 bases, leaving 11 bases not matched to a gene. The CDR3 sequence is CASSPLDRVGEKLFF. CDR3 DNA sequence: TGTGCCAGCAGCCCGCTGGACAGGGTAGGGGAAAAACTGTTTTTT.

This clone was seen only once. This chain links TRBV5-6 with TRBJ2-7; the D is unclear. The CDR3 runs to 15 residues. From germline, CDR1 is SGHDT and CDR2 YYEEEE. V dropped 4 bases and J dropped 6 bases, with 20 bases sitting between them. The CDR3: CASSLNPGRFSEQYF. DNA for the CDR3: TGTGCCAGCAGCCTTAACCCGGGTAGGTTCAGCGAGCAGTACTTC.

The chain is built from TRBV28 and TRBJ2-7; a weak D match, TRBD2 (6 bases). This CDR3 has 12 amino acids. Trimming shortened V by 5 bases and J by 6 bases, and 11 bases separated the two germline ends. The germline CDR1 and CDR2 sequences are MDHEN and SYDVKM. Here the CDR3 reads CASSRGLLEQYF. The CDR3 DNA is TGTGCCAGCAGTCGGGGACTTCTCGAGCAGTACTTC.

The V call is TRBV19, the J call TRBJ2-7, with D perhaps matching TRBD2 (6 bases). This CDR3 comprises 18 residues. Trimming took 3 bases from V and 2 from J, leaving 23 bases between them. Germline values: CDR1 LNHDA, CDR2 SQIVND (reference sequence). CDR3 residues: CASSMMGGSGTGTYEQYF. As DNA, the CDR3 is TGTGCCAGTAGTATGATGGGAGGTAGTGGTACGGGGACCTACGAGCAGTACTTC.

As regards this clone: The same CDR3 arises from other DNA sequences in this sample as well. The CDR3 reads CASSRRGGNTIYF. CDR3 nucleotide sequence: TGTGCCAGCAGCCGAAGGGGTGGAAACACCATATATTTT. The V and J genes are TRBV3-1 (or the pseudogene TRBV3-2) and TRBJ1-3, with D maybe TRBD1 (5 bases). The germline gives CDR1 LGHDT, CDR2 YNNKEL (reference sequence). Trimming shortened V by 4 bases and J by 3 bases, and 7 bases separated the two germline ends. This CDR3 comprises 13 residues.

CDR3 nucleotide sequence: TGTGCCAGCAGCTTAGCAGTGGGGAACAGGGGTTTCCACGAGCAGTACTTC. It yields the protein CASSLAVGNRGFHEQYF. The chain combines TRBV7-2 with TRBJ2-7; 7 bases match TRBD1. J gave up 5 bases and V 0 bases, and 13 bases lay outside the gene matches. From germline, CDR1 is SGHTA and CDR2 FQGNSA. The CDR3 covers 17 residues.

This clone was seen a handful of times. V and J are TRBV6-5 and TRBJ1-2; weak D call: TRBD1 (6 bases). This CDR3 comprises 13 residues. Deletions cut 5 bases from V and 3 bases from J, with 10 bases between. CDR1 MNHEY and CDR2 SVGAGI come from the germline V gene. This CDR3 is CASSNPGDYGYTF. The CDR3 DNA reads as TGTGCCAGCAGTAACCCAGGGGACTATGGCTACACCTTC.